This T cell receptor (beta chain) came from a study of Graves' ophthalmopathy and Graves' hyperthyroidism. Study as a whole: The authors defined stable hyperthyroidism as no ophthalmopathy within 18 months of follow-up.

Amplification of the TCR beta CDR3 regions used RNA transcripts (as template). First-round RT-PCR used HTBI primers; second-round multiplex PCR followed. TCRdb reprocessed the multiplex PCR reads via MiXCR and lists one record per CDR3 protein. The sample lists some 1.1 million distinct CDR3 sequences; approximately 35% were seen once. The CDR3 covers 11 residues. Germline CDR1 is LNHDA and CDR2 is SQIVND (reference sequence). Between the trimmed V and J ends, which lost 9 bases and 4 bases, there was a span of 4 bases. The study, taken as a whole, reports: With less than 90% sensitivity and more than 75% specificity, a 13-signature model separated ophthalmopathy from stable hyperthyroidism. The model achieved around 67% sensitivity and 72.22% specificity for ophthalmopathy progression.

In this sample, this clonotype turned up many times. Its antigen is currently unknown. This TCR derives from an adult man with Graves' hyperthyroidism. The chain uses TRBV19 and TRBJ2-6; D gene unclear. Source material: peripheral blood or thyroid tissue (not recorded which). CDR3 protein: CASQGANVLTF. As DNA, the CDR3 is TGTGCCAGCCAAGGGGCCAACGTCCTGACTTTC.